The TCR beta chain described here comes from a study of T-cell memory formation after mild COVID-19. MiXCR, run by TCRdb on the 5' RACE reads, gives a single entry per CDR3 protein. The table includes under 150,000 distinct CDR3 sequences, more than 15% detected once. The CDR3 is 14 residues long. V gave up 1 base and J gave up 0 bases, with 7 bases separating them. Germline V gives CDR1 SGHVS, CDR2 FNYEAQ. This clonotype was seen a few times. The clonotype was recovered from an adult woman who had mild COVID-19 (a few samples of this study predate the infection). Cell type and time point are not known. Sequencing used PBMCs or a T cell subset sorted from them (not recorded which). The chain employs TRBV7-6 and TRBJ2-7; D not certain. CDR3 residues: CASSLEVGSYEQYF. The CDR3 bases are TGTGCCAGCAGCTTAGAGGTAGGCTCCTACGAGCAGTACTTC.